This TCR beta chain derives from a study of blood T cells in healthy people across ages. Primed by a sample-barcoded 5' primer and a J-beta primer mix, a second PCR proceeded for about 7 to 11 cycles. TCRdb used MiXCR to reprocess the 5' RACE reads, holding one entry per CDR3 protein. The sample carries hundreds of thousands of distinct CDR3 sequences, approximately 21% recorded once. Germline V gene lookup returns CDR1 KGHDR and CDR2 SFDVKD. V was clipped by 12 bases and J by 6 bases, with 13 bases between them. CDR3 length equals 12 residues. This clonotype was observed a handful of times. The specimen was blood. The sequence was collected from a man in his 70s in good health. The chain has TRBV24-1 and TRBJ2-2; maybe TRBD2 (5 bases). In nucleotides, the CDR3 is TGTGCCCCCTCCTCCGGGGCCGGGGAGCTGTTTTTT. Protein: CAPSSGAGELFF.